This T cell receptor beta chain stems from a study of T cells in women clearing cervical HPV infection. Turning to this clone: The CDR3 end falls 3 residues outside the read, so it is completed with the germline J gene.

The germline V gene encodes CDR1 LNHDA and CDR2 SQIVND (reference sequence). Trimming left V 7 bases short and J 0 bases short, with 15 bases between. The CDR3 runs 15 residues. TCRdb's table, derived via immunoSEQ multiplex PCR, lists solely in-frame clones and lacks some. The sample data list 20,000 or so clones. The V and J genes are TRBV19 and TRBJ1-1; tentatively, D is TRBD1 (6 bases). The sample comprised blood buffy coat. This clonotype was sampled from a woman between 18 and 75 years old with a cervical HPV16 infection that either progressed to CIN3+ or cleared (not recorded which). CDR3 sequence: CASTLTDRLNTEAFF. The part of the CDR3 DNA that was read is TGTGCCAGTACCCTCACGGACAGACTGAACACTGAA.